The sequence of this TCR beta chain was determined in a study of spatial heterogeneity in lung cancer. Findings of the study overall: Ubiquitous expanded tumor TCRs surfaced in blood more at resection than they did at follow-up.

Only a few counts were recorded for this clonotype. Its antigen remains unknown. Time point here: blood at routine non-recurrence follow-up after resection. Individual TCR cDNA molecules each bore their own unique molecular identifier. TCRdb analysed the 5' RACE reads with MiXCR anew, one entry per CDR3 protein. The table records roughly 120,000 distinct CDR3 sequences, more than 10% of them present only once. V gave up 10 bases and J gave up 4 bases; unmatched junction bases: 7. The CDR3 contains 13 residues. Germline V gene data show CDR1 as MNHNY and CDR2 as SVGAGI (reference sequence). J is TRBJ2-7 and V is TRBV6-6; 10 nucleotides align to TRBD2. This sequence originates from a female donor with early-stage non-small cell lung cancer. This specimen consisted of PBMCs, obtained at follow-up. DNA for the CDR3: TGTGCCACCTCGACTAGCGGGCTGTACGAGCAGTACTTC. It yields the protein CATSTSGLYEQYF.